This is a list of T cell receptor beta chains from one sample in a study of blood T cell repertoires in COVID-19. Measured with immunoSEQ multiplex PCR; TCRdb has only the in-frame clones, and not every one. The sample yields about 83,000 clones, around nine tenths seen once. The source material was peripheral blood. These receptors originate from a man older than 75 with active or convalescent COVID-19. The CDR3 runs from the conserved cysteine through the conserved F or W. D genes are given only for firm matches. Expanded clones get a size class; other rows say once, few or many, or leave the size out.

j_call: TRBJ2-6
d_call: -
v_call: TRBV29-1
clone_size: -
cdr3_nt: TGCAGCGTCCTGGACAGCCTCTCTGGGGCCAACGTCCTGACTTTC
cdr3_aa: CSVLDSLSGANVLTF

j_call: TRBJ2-2
d_call: -
v_call: TRBV27
clone_size: -
cdr3_nt: TGTGCCAGCAGAGGAGACCCCGGGGAGCTGTTTTTT
cdr3_aa: CASRGDPGELFF

j_call: TRBJ2-1
d_call: TRBD2
v_call: TRBV30
clone_size: -
cdr3_nt: TGTGCCTGGGATAGCGGGATCGATGAGCAGTTCTTC
cdr3_aa: CAWDSGIDEQFF

j_call: TRBJ2-3
d_call: -
v_call: TRBV15
clone_size: few
cdr3_nt: TGTGCCACCAGCAGAGATTTAAGCGCGGGATTGGCGGGTACGCAGTATTTT
cdr3_aa: CATSRDLSAGLAGTQYF

j_call: TRBJ1-1
d_call: -
v_call: TRBV5-1
clone_size: once
cdr3_nt: TGCGCCAGCAGCTTGGAGACGGTGGGGAGCACTGAAGCTTTCTTT
cdr3_aa: CASSLETVGSTEAFF

j_call: TRBJ1-5
d_call: -
v_call: TRBV19
clone_size: -
cdr3_nt: TGTGCCAGTAGTATAGTTTCAGGAAGCAATCAGCCCCAGCATTTT
cdr3_aa: CASSIVSGSNQPQHF

j_call: TRBJ1-4
d_call: -
v_call: TRBV25-1
clone_size: -
cdr3_nt: TGTGCCAGCAGTGACTTTATGGAAGAGGTGTTTTTT
cdr3_aa: CASSDFMEEVFF

j_call: TRBJ2-1
d_call: TRBD2
v_call: TRBV10-1
clone_size: -
cdr3_nt: TGCGCCAGCAGTGAGGGACTAGCGGGAGTGTACAATGAGCAGTTCTTC
cdr3_aa: CASSEGLAGVYNEQFF

j_call: TRBJ2-5
d_call: -
v_call: TRBV18
clone_size: once
cdr3_nt: TGTGCCAGCTATGAGGCCCGGTCAAACCAAGAGACCCAGTACTTC
cdr3_aa: CASYEARSNQETQYF

j_call: TRBJ1-2
d_call: TRBD1
v_call: TRBV19
clone_size: -
cdr3_nt: TGTGCCAGTAGGGAGACAGGGTCAGGGAGAATGTACTATGGCTACACCTTC
cdr3_aa: CASRETGSGRMYYGYTF

j_call: TRBJ2-2
d_call: -
v_call: TRBV9
clone_size: -
cdr3_nt: TGTGCCAGCAGCGTAGGATACACCGCGAACACCGGGGAGCTGTTTTTT
cdr3_aa: CASSVGYTANTGELFF

j_call: TRBJ1-5
d_call: -
v_call: TRBV4-2
clone_size: -
cdr3_nt: TGTGCCAGCAGCCAAGTTAGCCCGGGGGAGCCCCAGCATTTT
cdr3_aa: CASSQVSPGEPQHF

j_call: TRBJ2-3
d_call: TRBD2
v_call: TRBV9
clone_size: -
cdr3_nt: TGTGCCAGCAGGACTAGCGGTTCAGATACGCAGTATTTT
cdr3_aa: CASRTSGSDTQYF

j_call: TRBJ1-4
d_call: -
v_call: TRBV6-5
clone_size: -
cdr3_nt: TGTGCCACCACACGGGGATTCGCCAATGAAAAACTGTTTTTT
cdr3_aa: CATTRGFANEKLFF

j_call: TRBJ2-2
d_call: -
v_call: TRBV5-1
clone_size: -
cdr3_nt: TGCGCCAGTCAAGGACAGACGAACACCGGGGAGCTGTTTTTT
cdr3_aa: CASQGQTNTGELFF

j_call: TRBJ2-1
d_call: -
v_call: TRBV21-1
clone_size: -
cdr3_nt: TGTGCCAGCAGCAACCCCTATCCCCGGGATATATTCAATGAGCAGTTCTTC
cdr3_aa: CASSNPYPRDIFNEQFF

j_call: TRBJ2-1
d_call: TRBD2
v_call: TRBV6-5
clone_size: -
cdr3_nt: TGTGCCAGCAGGGGGACTAGCGGATTCAATGAGCAGTTCTTC
cdr3_aa: CASRGTSGFNEQFF

j_call: TRBJ1-2
d_call: -
v_call: TRBV11-2
clone_size: -
cdr3_nt: TGTGCCAGCAGCTTGATTAGGGACTCTGGCTACACCTTC
cdr3_aa: CASSLIRDSGYTF

j_call: TRBJ1-2
d_call: -
v_call: TRBV6-5
clone_size: -
cdr3_nt: TGTGCCACGTATGGACTGGGCAAGGACTATGGCTACACCTTC
cdr3_aa: CATYGLGKDYGYTF

j_call: TRBJ2-4
d_call: TRBD1
v_call: TRBV10-1
clone_size: -
cdr3_nt: TGCGCCAGCAGTGAGCCCGGACAGGGAAACATTCAGTACTTC
cdr3_aa: CASSEPGQGNIQYF

j_call: TRBJ2-3
d_call: -
v_call: TRBV27
clone_size: -
cdr3_nt: TGTGCCAGCAGTTTCCGGGATCAGGCAGATACGCAGTATTTT
cdr3_aa: CASSFRDQADTQYF

j_call: TRBJ1-1
d_call: -
v_call: TRBV19
clone_size: few
cdr3_nt: TGTGCCAGTAGTACCCGCCAAACAGGTCGAGCTTTCTTT
cdr3_aa: CASSTRQTGRAFF

j_call: TRBJ1-5
d_call: -
v_call: TRBV10-2
clone_size: -
cdr3_nt: TGCGCCAGCAGGCGGGACGGCAATCAGCCCCAGCATTTT
cdr3_aa: CASRRDGNQPQHF

j_call: TRBJ2-5
d_call: TRBD1
v_call: TRBV18
clone_size: -
cdr3_nt: TGTGCCAGCTCCCCAGGACAGGGGGCATTGGAGACCCAGTACTTC
cdr3_aa: CASSPGQGALETQYF

j_call: TRBJ2-4
d_call: -
v_call: TRBV2
clone_size: once
cdr3_nt: TGTGCCAGCACCGCGATGCCGCCCCTGTCGTACTTC
cdr3_aa: CASTAMPPLSYF

j_call: TRBJ1-4
d_call: -
v_call: TRBV27
clone_size: -
cdr3_nt: TGTGCCAGCAGCCCTAGGATCGCTGAAAAACTGTTTTTT
cdr3_aa: CASSPRIAEKLFF

j_call: TRBJ1-5
d_call: -
v_call: TRBV5-8
clone_size: -
cdr3_nt: TGTGCCAGCAGCGACAGGCCGAATCAGCCCCAGCATTTT
cdr3_aa: CASSDRPNQPQHF

j_call: TRBJ2-1
d_call: TRBD2
v_call: TRBV2
clone_size: -
cdr3_nt: TGTGCCAGGACTGGACTAGCGGGCCCAAGCTCCTACAATGAGCAGTTCTTC
cdr3_aa: CARTGLAGPSSYNEQFF

j_call: TRBJ2-1
d_call: TRBD2
v_call: TRBV10-3
clone_size: -
cdr3_nt: TGTGCCATCAGGGGGACTAGCGGGACCGACGGGTTCTTC
cdr3_aa: CAIRGTSGTDGFF

j_call: TRBJ2-3
d_call: TRBD2
v_call: TRBV7-2
clone_size: -
cdr3_nt: TGTGCCAGCAGCTTCGGGACTAACACAGATACGCAGTATTTT
cdr3_aa: CASSFGTNTDTQYF

j_call: TRBJ1-2
d_call: -
v_call: TRBV2
clone_size: -
cdr3_nt: TGTGCCAGCAGTGATGGGGCAAACTATGGCTACACCTTC
cdr3_aa: CASSDGANYGYTF

j_call: TRBJ1-5
d_call: -
v_call: TRBV3-1/TRBV3-2
clone_size: -
cdr3_nt: TGTGCCAGCAGCCAGAGCACCGGGAACTTAGGGGGGCCCCAGCATTTT
cdr3_aa: CASSQSTGNLGGPQHF

j_call: TRBJ1-3
d_call: -
v_call: TRBV7-9
clone_size: -
cdr3_nt: TGTGCCAGCAGCTTACCAGGGACAGGAAACACCATATATTTT
cdr3_aa: CASSLPGTGNTIYF

j_call: TRBJ2-2
d_call: TRBD1
v_call: TRBV19
clone_size: once
cdr3_nt: TGTGCCAGTAAAATCATGGGCAGGGGGTCCGGGGAGCTGTTTTTT
cdr3_aa: CASKIMGRGSGELFF

j_call: TRBJ2-3
d_call: -
v_call: TRBV7-9
clone_size: once
cdr3_nt: TGTGCCAGCAGCTTAGTGTACGGACAGAGAACAGATACGCAGTATTTT
cdr3_aa: CASSLVYGQRTDTQYF

j_call: TRBJ2-3
d_call: TRBD2
v_call: TRBV10-2
clone_size: -
cdr3_nt: TGCGCCAGCAAAGGACTAGCGGAGTTCACAGATACGCAGTATTTT
cdr3_aa: CASKGLAEFTDTQYF

j_call: TRBJ1-1
d_call: TRBD1
v_call: TRBV5-1
clone_size: few
cdr3_nt: TGCGCCAGCAGCTCGCGGACAGGGTCGAACACTGAAGCTTTCTTT
cdr3_aa: CASSSRTGSNTEAFF

j_call: TRBJ2-3
d_call: TRBD2
v_call: TRBV5-4
clone_size: -
cdr3_nt: TGTGCCAGCAGCTTGCATAGCGGGAGGGAGGCAGATACGCAGTATTTT
cdr3_aa: CASSLHSGREADTQYF

j_call: TRBJ1-1
d_call: -
v_call: TRBV19
clone_size: -
cdr3_nt: TGTGCCAGTAGTATGCTCAGGGTATCGGGCACTGAAGCTTTCTTT
cdr3_aa: CASSMLRVSGTEAFF